The 5 T cell receptor beta chains below come from one sample, sequenced in a study of PD-L1 blockade in urothelial cancer (dated by TCRdb to 2017 to 2019). Libraries were built with the immunoSEQ multiplex PCR assay. Sourced from immuneACCESS, this table was stored by TCRdb with only in-frame sequences that have V and J called. A share of the clones is absent; for the studies checked, an unresolved V gene accounts for under half, and the remainder has no known explanation. Present in this sample are tens of thousands of clones, under 90% of which were seen just once. Approximately 15% of the sample goes to the ten largest clones. Sample time point, as interpreted from the label and publication: pretreatment peripheral blood. The sequences come from PBMCs, collected around atezolizumab (anti-PD-L1) treatment. Receptors were obtained from a man aged 55 to 69 with urothelial cancer.

In this sample, this clone turned up once. The chain has TRBV5-1 and TRBJ2-2; D unresolved. Germline CDR1 reads SGHRS; CDR2 reads YFSETQ. This CDR3 has 14 amino acids. V was trimmed by 0 bases and J by 7 bases, leaving 10 bases between them. CDR3 DNA: TGCGCCAGCAGCTTGGCCACCCGGGTCGGGGAGCTGTTTTTT. It is translated as CASSLATRVGELFF. The whole variable domain, filled in from reference TRBV5-1 and TRBJ2-2, reads KAGVTQTPRYLIKTRGQQVTLSCSPISGHRSVSWYQQTPGQGLQFLFEYFSETQRNKGNFPGRFSGRQFSNSRSEMNVSTLELGDSALYLCASSLATRVGELFFGEGSRLTVL.

The chain has TRBV11-2 and TRBJ2-5, with TRBD2 as a possible D gene (6 bases). The CDR3 spans 13 residues. V was pared by 2 bases and J by 7 bases, with 11 bases between. Germline CDR1 and CDR2: SGHAT and FQNNGV. CDR3 sequence: CASSLSSDGTQYF. In DNA, the CDR3 is TGTGCCAGCAGCTTATCTAGCGATGGGACCCAGTACTTC.

This clone was picked up a small number of times. This chain connects TRBV6-5 to TRBJ1-1; perhaps TRBD1 as D (5 bases). Germline V CDR1 and CDR2: MNHEY, SVGAGI. V lost 5 bases, J lost 7 bases, and 11 bases lay in between. The CDR3 extends over 12 amino acids. The CDR3, as DNA: TGTGCCAGCAGTCCCAGGAGGGGTGAAGCTTTCTTT. It is translated as CASSPRRGEAFF.

The V call is TRBV6-1, the J call TRBJ2-5; 10 bases fit TRBD2. This CDR3 has 18 amino acids. Germline-derived CDR1 and CDR2 are MNHNS and SASEGT. Losses at the gene ends were 4 bases for V and 4 bases for J; bases not matched to a gene: 15. The CDR3 DNA reads as TGTGCCAGCAGTGTCGTCTCTAGCGGGAGTGGCAGGTCAGAGACCCAGTACTTC. Protein sequence: CASSVVSSGSGRSETQYF.

The V gene is TRBV28, the J gene TRBJ2-7, with 12 nucleotides matching TRBD1. Germline assignment: CDR1 MDHEN and CDR2 SYDVKM. Unmatched junction bases numbered 3, after V lost 5 bases and J lost 7 bases. This CDR3 has 13 residues. The CDR3 nucleotides are TGTGCCAGCAGTCGGGACAGGGGGCTTGAGCAGTACTTC. It yields the protein CASSRDRGLEQYF.